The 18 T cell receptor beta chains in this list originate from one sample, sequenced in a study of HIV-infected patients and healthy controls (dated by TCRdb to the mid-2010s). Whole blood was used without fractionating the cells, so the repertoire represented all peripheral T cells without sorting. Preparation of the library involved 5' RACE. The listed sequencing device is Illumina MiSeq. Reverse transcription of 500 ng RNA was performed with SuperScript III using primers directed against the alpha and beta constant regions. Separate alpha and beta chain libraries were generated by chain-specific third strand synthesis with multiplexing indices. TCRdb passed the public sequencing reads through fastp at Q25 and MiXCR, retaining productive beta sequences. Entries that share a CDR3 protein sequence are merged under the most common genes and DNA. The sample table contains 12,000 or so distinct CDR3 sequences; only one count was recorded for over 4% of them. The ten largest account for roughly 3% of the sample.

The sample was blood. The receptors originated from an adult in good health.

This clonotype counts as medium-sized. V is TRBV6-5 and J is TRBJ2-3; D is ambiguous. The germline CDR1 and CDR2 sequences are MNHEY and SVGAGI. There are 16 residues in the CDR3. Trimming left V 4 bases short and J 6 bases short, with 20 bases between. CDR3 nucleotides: TGTGCCAGCAGTTCCATCGGGCTACCGAAGGCGGATACGCAGTATTTT. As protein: CASSSIGLPKADTQYF.

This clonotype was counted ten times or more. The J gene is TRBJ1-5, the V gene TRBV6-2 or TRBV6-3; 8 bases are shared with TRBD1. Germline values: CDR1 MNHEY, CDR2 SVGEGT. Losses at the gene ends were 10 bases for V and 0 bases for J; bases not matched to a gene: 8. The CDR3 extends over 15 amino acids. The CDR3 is CATTSGTGSNQPQHF. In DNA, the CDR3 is TGTGCCACCACCTCCGGGACAGGTAGCAATCAGCCCCAGCATTTT.

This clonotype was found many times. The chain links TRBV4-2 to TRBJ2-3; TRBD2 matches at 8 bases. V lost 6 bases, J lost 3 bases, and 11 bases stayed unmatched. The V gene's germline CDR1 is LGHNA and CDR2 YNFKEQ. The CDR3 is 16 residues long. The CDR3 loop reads CASRPRGSGGTDTQYF. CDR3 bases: TGTGCCAGCAGACCCCGGGGGTCGGGGGGGACAGATACGCAGTATTTT.

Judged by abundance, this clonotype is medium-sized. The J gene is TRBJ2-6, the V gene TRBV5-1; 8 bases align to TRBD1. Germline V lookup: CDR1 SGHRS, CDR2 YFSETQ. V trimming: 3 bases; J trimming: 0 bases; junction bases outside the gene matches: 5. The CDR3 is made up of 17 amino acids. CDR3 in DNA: TGCGCCAGCAGCTGGGACAGGTCAGACTCTGGGGCCAACGTCCTGACTTTC. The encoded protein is CASSWDRSDSGANVLTF. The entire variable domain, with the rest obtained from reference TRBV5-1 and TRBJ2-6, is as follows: KAGVTQTPRYLIKTRGQQVTLSCSPISGHRSVSWYQQTPGQGLQFLFEYFSETQRNKGNFPGRFSGRQFSNSRSEMNVSTLELGDSALYLCASSWDRSDSGANVLTFGAGSRLTVL.

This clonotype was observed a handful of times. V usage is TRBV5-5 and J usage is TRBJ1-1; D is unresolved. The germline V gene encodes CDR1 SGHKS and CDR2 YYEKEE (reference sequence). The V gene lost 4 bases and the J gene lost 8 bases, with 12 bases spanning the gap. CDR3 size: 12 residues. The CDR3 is CASSGIAIEAFF. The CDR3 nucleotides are TGTGCCAGCAGCGGGATAGCGATAGAAGCTTTCTTT. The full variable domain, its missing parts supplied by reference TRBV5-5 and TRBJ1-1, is DAGVTQSPTHLIKTRGQQVTLRCSPISGHKSVSWYQQVLGQGPQFIFQYYEKEERGRGNFPDRFSARQFPNYSSELNVNALLLGDSALYLCASSGIAIEAFFGQGTRLTVV.

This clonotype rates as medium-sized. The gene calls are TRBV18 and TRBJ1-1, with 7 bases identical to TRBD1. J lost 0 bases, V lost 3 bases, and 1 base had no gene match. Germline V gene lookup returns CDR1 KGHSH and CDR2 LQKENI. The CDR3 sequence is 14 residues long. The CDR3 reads CASSPDRVNTEAFF. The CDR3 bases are TGTGCCAGCTCACCTGACAGGGTGAACACTGAAGCTTTCTTT.

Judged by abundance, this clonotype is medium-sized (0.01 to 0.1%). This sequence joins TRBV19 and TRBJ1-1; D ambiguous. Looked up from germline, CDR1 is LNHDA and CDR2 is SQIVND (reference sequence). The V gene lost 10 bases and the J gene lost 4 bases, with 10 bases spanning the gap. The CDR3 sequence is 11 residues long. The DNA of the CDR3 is TGTGCCACCACGGTCGGCACTGAAGCTTTCTTT. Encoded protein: CATTVGTEAFF.

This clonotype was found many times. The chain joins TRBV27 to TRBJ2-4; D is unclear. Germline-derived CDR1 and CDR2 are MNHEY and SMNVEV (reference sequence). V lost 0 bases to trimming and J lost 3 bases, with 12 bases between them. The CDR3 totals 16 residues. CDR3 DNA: TGTGCCAGCAGTTTATCTACACCCCTGGACAAAAACATTCAGTACTTC. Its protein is CASSLSTPLDKNIQYF.

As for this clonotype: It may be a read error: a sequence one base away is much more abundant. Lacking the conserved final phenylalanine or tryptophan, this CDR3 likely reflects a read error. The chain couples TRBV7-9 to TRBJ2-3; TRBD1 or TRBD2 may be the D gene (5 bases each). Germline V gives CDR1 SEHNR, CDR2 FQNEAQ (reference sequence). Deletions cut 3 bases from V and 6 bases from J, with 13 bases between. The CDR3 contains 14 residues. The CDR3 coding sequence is TGTGCCAGCAGCTTTCGAGCCGGGGCGGATACGCAGTATATT. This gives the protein CASSFRAGADTQYI.

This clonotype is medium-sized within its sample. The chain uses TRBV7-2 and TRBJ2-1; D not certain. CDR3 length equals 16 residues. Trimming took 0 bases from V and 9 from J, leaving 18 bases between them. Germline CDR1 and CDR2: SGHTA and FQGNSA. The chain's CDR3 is CASSLARAGGLGEQFF. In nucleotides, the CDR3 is TGTGCCAGCAGCTTAGCCCGGGCAGGTGGTCTGGGTGAGCAGTTCTTC. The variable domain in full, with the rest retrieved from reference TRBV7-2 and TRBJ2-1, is GAGVSQSPSNKVTEKGKDVELRCDPISGHTALYWYRQSLGQGLEFLIYFQGNSAPDKSGLPSDRFSAERTGGSVSTLTIQRTQQEDSAVYLCASSLARAGGLGEQFFGPGTRLTVL.

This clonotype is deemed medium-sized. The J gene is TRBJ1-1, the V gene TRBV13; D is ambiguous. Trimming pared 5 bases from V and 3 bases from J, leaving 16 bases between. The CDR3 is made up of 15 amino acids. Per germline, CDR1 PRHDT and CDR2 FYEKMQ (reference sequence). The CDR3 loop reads CASSPRRVMYTEAFF. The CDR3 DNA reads TGTGCCAGCAGCCCTAGGAGGGTGATGTACACTGAAGCTTTCTTT.

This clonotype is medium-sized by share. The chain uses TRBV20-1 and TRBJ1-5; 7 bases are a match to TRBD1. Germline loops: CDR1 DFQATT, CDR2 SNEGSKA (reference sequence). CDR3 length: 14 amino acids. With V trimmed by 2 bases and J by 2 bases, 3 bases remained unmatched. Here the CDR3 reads CSARIGTGNQPQHF. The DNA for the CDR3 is TGCAGTGCTAGAATAGGGACAGGCAATCAGCCCCAGCATTTT.

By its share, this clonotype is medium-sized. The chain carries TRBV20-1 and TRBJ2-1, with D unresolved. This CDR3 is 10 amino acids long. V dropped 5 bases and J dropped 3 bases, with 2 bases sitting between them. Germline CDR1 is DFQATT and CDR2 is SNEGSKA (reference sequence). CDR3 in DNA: TGCAGTGCTGTCTACAATGAGCAGTTCTTC. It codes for CSAVYNEQFF.

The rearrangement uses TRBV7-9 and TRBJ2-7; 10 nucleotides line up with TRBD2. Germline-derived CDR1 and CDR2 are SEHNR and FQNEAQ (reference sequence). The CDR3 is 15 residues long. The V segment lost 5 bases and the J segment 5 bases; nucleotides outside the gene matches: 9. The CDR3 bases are TGTGCCAGCAGCATCTTTAGCGGGGGGTTGAACGAGCAGTACTTC. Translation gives CASSIFSGGLNEQYF.

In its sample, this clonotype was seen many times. This CDR3 reads CSAPSFGQGGADTQYF. The DNA for the CDR3 is TGCAGTGCCCCCTCGTTCGGACAGGGGGGAGCAGATACGCAGTATTTT. The chain has TRBV20-1 and TRBJ2-3, with TRBD1 matching 10 bases. The CDR3 consists of 16 residues. Unmatched junction bases numbered 13, after V lost 6 bases and J lost 4 bases. From germline, CDR1 is DFQATT and CDR2 SNEGSKA (reference sequence).

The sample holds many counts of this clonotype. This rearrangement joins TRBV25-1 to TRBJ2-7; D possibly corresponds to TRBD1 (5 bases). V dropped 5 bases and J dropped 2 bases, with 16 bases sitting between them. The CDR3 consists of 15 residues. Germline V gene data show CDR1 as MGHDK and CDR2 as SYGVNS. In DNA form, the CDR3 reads TGTGCCAGCAGTAACCGACAGACCAGTACCTACGAGCAGTACTTC. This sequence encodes CASSNRQTSTYEQYF.

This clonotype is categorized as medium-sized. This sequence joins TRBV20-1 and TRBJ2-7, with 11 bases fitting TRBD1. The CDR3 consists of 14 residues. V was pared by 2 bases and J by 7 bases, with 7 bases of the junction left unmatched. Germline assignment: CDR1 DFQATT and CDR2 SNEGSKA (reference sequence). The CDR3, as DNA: TGCAGTGCTAGAACGGACAGGGGGCGAAGAGAGCAGTACTTC. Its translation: CSARTDRGRREQYF.

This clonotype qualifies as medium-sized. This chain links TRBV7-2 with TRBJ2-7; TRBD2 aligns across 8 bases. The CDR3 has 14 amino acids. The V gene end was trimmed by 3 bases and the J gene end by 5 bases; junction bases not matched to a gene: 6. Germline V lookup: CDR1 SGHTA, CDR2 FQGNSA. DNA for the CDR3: TGTGCCAGCAGCTTCACCGGGGGGGCCCACGAGCAGTACTTC. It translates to CASSFTGGAHEQYF.